The 2 T cell receptor beta chains reported below all come from one sample, sequenced in a study of T cell responses to AZD1222 COVID-19 vaccine. TCRdb keeps only in-frame clones here, not all; method: immunoSEQ multiplex PCR. Of around 140,000 clones listed, 90% are singletons. Sequences were derived from peripheral blood, sampled on day 0 of AZD1222 vaccination. The source of these receptors is an adult in good health.

This chain uses TRBV4-1 with TRBJ1-5; no clear D gene. The CDR3 extends over 18 amino acids. V lost 1 base and J lost 1, with 17 bases in between. CDR1 is MGHRA, CDR2 YSYEKL, per germline. The CDR3 reads CASSQVFTIGRSNQPQHF. The CDR3, as DNA: TGCGCCAGCAGCCAAGTTTTCACTATCGGACGGAGCAATCAGCCCCAGCATTTT.

This clone was counted a single time. The chain joins TRBV19 to TRBJ1-5, with D tentatively TRBD1 (6 bases). CDR3 size: 20 residues. Trimming pared 0 bases from V and 3 bases from J, leaving 24 bases between. Germline V gene sequence: CDR1 LNHDA, CDR2 SQIVND (reference sequence). This CDR3 reads CASSIDRRGLGGFANQPQHF. CDR3 bases: TGTGCCAGTAGTATAGATCGAAGGGGGTTGGGCGGATTTGCCAATCAGCCCCAGCATTTT.